Described below is a single TCR beta chain sequence and its context. This receptor's antigen is unknown. No base quality information exists; no much larger clone differs at one position. The record originates from a study of response to subunit inactivated influenza vaccine (dated by TCRdb to the late 2010s). For the wider study: Deep quantitative T cell receptor repertoire profiling was used in the study to track responses to a trivalent subunit inactivated influenza vaccine.

V and J are truncated by 5 bases and 0 bases respectively, leaving an intervening sequence of 11 bases. The CDR3 runs 14 residues from the cysteine to the phenylalanine. The DNA shown is the 42-base CDR3, in frame from base 1. The paper's findings and limits, for the study overall: The authors proposed that each seasonal influenza vaccination may bring in only a limited number of new T cells.

To prepare the library, RT-PCR was applied. Instrument used: Illumina HiSeq 2500. In-frame beta chains were kept once TCRdb had trimmed the public reads at Q25 with fastp and called clones with MiXCR. When rows share a CDR3 protein, they turn into one entry using the most common DNA and genes. The sample includes about half a million distinct CDR3 sequences, with around 8% observed a single time. Over 10% of the sample is in the top ten clones. The origin of this receptor is a man aged 50 to 75 who received an inactivated influenza vaccine. Donor details come from another sample of the same person, matched by shared clones. The starting material was PBMCs from blood, obtained roughly 24 months after vaccination. The chain employs TRBV12-3 or TRBV12-4 and TRBJ2-7, with the D gene uncertain. The nucleotide sequence is TGTGCCAGCAGTAACAGATTCCCCTCCTACGAGCAGTACTTC. The translation is CASSNRFPSYEQYF.